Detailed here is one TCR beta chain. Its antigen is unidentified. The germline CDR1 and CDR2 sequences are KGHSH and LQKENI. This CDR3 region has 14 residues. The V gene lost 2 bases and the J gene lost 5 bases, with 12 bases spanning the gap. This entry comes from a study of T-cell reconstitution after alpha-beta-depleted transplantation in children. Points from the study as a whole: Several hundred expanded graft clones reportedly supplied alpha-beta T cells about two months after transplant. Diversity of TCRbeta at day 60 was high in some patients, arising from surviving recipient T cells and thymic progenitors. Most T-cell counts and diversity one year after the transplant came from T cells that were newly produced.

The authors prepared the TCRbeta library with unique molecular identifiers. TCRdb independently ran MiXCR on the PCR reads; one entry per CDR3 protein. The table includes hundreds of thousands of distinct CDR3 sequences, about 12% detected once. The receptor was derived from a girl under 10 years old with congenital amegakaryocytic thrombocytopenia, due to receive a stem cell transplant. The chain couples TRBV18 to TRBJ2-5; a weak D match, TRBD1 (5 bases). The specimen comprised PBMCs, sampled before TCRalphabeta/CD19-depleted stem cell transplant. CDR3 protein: CASSPEGAKETQYF. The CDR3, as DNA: TGTGCCAGCTCACCAGAAGGGGCTAAGGAGACCCAGTACTTC.